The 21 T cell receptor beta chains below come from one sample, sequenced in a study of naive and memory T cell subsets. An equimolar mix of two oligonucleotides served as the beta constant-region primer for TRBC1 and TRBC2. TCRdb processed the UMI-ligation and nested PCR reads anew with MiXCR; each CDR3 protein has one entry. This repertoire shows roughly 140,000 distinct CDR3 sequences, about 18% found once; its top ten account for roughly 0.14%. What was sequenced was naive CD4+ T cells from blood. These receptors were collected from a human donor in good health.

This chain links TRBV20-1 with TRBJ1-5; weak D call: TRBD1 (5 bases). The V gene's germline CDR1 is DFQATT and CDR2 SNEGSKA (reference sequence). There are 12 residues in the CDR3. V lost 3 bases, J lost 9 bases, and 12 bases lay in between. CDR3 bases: TGCAGTGCTAGCTCCGGGGGTAGGCCCCAGCATTTT. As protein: CSASSGGRPQHF.

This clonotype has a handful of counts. The CDR3 DNA sequence: TGTGCCATCAGTGGGTCCCTAGAAATTGCAGATACGCAGTATTTT. Its protein is CAISGSLEIADTQYF. This chain connects TRBV10-3 to TRBJ2-3; no reliable D call. The ends were cut back, 4 bases at V and 4 bases at J, with 15 bases in the middle. The CDR3 covers 15 residues. Germline V lookup: CDR1 ENHRY, CDR2 SYGVKD.

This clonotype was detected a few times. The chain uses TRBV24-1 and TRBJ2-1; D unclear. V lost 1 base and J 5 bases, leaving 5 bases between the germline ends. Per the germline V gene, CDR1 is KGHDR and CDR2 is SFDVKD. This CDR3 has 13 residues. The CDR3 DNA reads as TGTGCCACCAGTGATTTAAGCAACAATGAGCAGTTCTTC. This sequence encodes CATSDLSNNEQFF.

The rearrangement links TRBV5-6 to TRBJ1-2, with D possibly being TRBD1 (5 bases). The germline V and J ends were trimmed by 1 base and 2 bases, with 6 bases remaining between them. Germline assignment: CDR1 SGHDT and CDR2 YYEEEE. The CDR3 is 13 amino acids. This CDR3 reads CASSLSGNYGYTF. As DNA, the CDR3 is TGTGCCAGCAGCTTGTCAGGGAACTATGGCTACACCTTC.

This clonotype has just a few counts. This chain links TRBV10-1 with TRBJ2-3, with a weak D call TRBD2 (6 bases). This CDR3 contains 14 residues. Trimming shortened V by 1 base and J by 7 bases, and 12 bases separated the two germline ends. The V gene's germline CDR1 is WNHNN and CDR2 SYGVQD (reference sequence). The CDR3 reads CASSEWEVTNTQYF. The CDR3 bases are TGCGCCAGCAGTGAGTGGGAGGTCACCAATACGCAGTATTTT.

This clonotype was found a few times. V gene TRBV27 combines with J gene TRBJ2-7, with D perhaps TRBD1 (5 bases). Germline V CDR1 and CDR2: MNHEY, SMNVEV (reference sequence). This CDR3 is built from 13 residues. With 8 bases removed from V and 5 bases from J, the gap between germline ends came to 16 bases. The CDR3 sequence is CASGRPAGHEQYF. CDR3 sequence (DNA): TGTGCCAGCGGCAGACCGGCAGGGCACGAGCAGTACTTC.

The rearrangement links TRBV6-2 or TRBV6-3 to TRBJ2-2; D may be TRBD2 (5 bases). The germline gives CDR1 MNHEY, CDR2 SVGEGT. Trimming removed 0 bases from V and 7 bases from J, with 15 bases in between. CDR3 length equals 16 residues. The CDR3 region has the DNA TGTGCCAGCAGTTACTCCGGAGCAGCGAGCGGCGGGGAGCTGTTTTTT. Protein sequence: CASSYSGAASGGELFF.

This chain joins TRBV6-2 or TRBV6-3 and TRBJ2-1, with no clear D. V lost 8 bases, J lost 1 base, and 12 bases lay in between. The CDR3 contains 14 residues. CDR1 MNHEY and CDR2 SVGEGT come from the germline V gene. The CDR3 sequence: CASRKDGSYNEQFF. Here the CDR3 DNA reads TGTGCCAGCCGAAAAGACGGATCCTACAATGAGCAGTTCTTC.

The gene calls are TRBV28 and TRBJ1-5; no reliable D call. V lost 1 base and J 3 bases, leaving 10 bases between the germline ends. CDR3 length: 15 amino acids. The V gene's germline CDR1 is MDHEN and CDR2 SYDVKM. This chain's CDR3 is CASSLLNSNNQPQHF. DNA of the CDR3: TGTGCCAGCAGTTTATTAAACAGTAACAATCAGCCCCAGCATTTT.

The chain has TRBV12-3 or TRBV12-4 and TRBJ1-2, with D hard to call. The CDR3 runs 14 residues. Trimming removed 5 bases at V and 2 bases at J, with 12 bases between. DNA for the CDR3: TGTGCCAGCAGTCCCCCCCGGCCCAACTATGGCTACACCTTC. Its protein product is CASSPPRPNYGYTF.

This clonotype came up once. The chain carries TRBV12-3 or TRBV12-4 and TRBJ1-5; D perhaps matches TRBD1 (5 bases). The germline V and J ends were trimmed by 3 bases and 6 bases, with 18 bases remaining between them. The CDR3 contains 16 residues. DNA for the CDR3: TGTGCCAGCAGTTTTAGTCCCGACAGTTCAGCTCAGCCCCAGCATTTT. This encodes CASSFSPDSSAQPQHF.

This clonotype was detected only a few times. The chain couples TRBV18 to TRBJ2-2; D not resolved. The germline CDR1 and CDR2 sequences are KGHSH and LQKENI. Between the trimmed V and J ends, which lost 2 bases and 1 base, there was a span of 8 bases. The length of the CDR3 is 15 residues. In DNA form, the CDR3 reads TGTGCCAGCTCACCATATAACAGGAACACCGGGGAGCTGTTTTTT. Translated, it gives CASSPYNRNTGELFF. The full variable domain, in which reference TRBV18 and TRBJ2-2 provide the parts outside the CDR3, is NAGVMQNPRHLVRRRGQEARLRCSPMKGHSHVYWYRQLPEEGLKFMVYLQKENIIDESGMPKERFSAEFPKEGPSILRIQQVVRGDSAAYFCASSPYNRNTGELFFGEGSRLTVL.

CDR3 sequence (DNA): TGTGCCAGCAGCCAAGCAAGCGGGAGGAGGGCAGATACGCAGTATTTT. Translation gives CASSQASGRRADTQYF. J is TRBJ2-3 and V is TRBV4-2, with 9 bases identical to TRBD2. The trim removed 1 base at V and 4 bases at J, leaving 6 bases unmatched. Germline V gene lookup returns CDR1 LGHNA and CDR2 YNFKEQ. The CDR3 is 16 residues long.

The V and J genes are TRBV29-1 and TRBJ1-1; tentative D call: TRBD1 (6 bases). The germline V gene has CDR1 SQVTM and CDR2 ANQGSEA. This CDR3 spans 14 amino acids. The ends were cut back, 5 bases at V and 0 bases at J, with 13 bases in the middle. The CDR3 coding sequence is TGCAGCGTTCCCTGGACAGCTGTGAACACTGAAGCTTTCTTT. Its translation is CSVPWTAVNTEAFF.

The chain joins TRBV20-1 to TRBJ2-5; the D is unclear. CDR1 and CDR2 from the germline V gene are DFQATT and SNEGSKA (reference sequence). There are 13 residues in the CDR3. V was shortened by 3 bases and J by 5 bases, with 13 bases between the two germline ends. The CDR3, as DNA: TGCAGTGCTAGCCCCCCCGGACGGGAGACCCAGTACTTC. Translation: CSASPPGRETQYF.

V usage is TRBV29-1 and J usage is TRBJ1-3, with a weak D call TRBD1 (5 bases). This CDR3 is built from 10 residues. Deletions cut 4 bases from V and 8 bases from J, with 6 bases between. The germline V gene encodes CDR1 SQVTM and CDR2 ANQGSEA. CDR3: CSVAGDTIYF. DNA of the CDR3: TGCAGCGTTGCGGGGGACACCATATATTTT.

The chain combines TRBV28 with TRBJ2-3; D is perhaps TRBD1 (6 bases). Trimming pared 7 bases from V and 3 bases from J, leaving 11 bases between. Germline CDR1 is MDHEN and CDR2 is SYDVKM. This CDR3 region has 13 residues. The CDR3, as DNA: TGTGCCAGCACTCGAAGGGGGACAGATACGCAGTATTTT. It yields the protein CASTRRGTDTQYF.

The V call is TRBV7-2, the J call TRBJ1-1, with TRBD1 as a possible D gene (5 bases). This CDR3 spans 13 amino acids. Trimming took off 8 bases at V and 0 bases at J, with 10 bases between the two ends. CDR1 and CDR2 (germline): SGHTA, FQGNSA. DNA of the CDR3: TGTGCCAGCGCACGGGGGATGAACACTGAAGCTTTCTTT. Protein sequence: CASARGMNTEAFF. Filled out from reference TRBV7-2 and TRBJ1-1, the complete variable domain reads GAGVSQSPSNKVTEKGKDVELRCDPISGHTALYWYRQSLGQGLEFLIYFQGNSAPDKSGLPSDRFSAERTGGSVSTLTIQRTQQEDSAVYLCASARGMNTEAFFGQGTRLTVV.

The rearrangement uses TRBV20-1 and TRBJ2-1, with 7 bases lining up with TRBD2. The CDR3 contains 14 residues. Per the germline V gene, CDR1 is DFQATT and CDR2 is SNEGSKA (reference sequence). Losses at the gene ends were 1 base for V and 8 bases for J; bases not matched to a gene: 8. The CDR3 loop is CSARGGGFRDEQFF. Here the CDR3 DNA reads TGCAGTGCTAGAGGGGGGGGGTTTCGCGATGAGCAGTTCTTC.

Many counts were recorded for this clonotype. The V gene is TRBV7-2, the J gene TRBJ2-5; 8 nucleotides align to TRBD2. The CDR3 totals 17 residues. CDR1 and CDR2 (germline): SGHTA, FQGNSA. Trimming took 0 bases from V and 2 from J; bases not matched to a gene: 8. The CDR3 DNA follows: TGTGCCAGCAGCTTAGCCTTTAGCGGGGCCCTTCAAGAGACCCAGTACTTC. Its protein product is CASSLAFSGALQETQYF.

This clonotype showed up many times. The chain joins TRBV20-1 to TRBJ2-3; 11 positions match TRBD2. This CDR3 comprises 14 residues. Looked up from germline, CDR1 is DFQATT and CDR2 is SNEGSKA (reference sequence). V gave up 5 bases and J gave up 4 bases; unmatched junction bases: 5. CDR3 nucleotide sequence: TGCAGTGCTCCGACTAGCGGGACGGCAGATACGCAGTATTTT. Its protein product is CSAPTSGTADTQYF.